What follows are 12 T cell receptor beta chains derived from one specimen sequenced in a study of blood T cell repertoires in COVID-19. Profiled with immunoSEQ multiplex PCR; TCRdb holds only in-frame clones, not every one. The sample holds 140,000 to 150,000 clones, around 76% seen once. The sample was peripheral blood. The receptors were gathered from a man aged 55 to 70 with acute or convalescent COVID-19.

The chain recombines TRBV10-3 with TRBJ1-1, with 9 nucleotides matching TRBD1. This CDR3 has 18 amino acids. V shed 5 bases and J 4 bases; nucleotides not matched to a gene: 17. The V gene's germline CDR1 is ENHRY and CDR2 SYGVKD. The CDR3: CAISSNTGGYFVGTEAFF. In DNA, the CDR3 is TGTGCCATCAGTTCAAATACAGGGGGCTATTTTGTAGGCACTGAAGCTTTCTTT.

The J gene is TRBJ2-3, the V gene TRBV9; TRBD2 might be the D (5 bases). V dropped 0 bases and J dropped 8 bases, with 7 bases sitting between them. CDR3 size: 12 residues. CDR1 is SGDLS and CDR2 is YYNGEE in the germline V gene. The CDR3 is CASSVGEGTQYF. As DNA, the CDR3 is TGTGCCAGCAGCGTAGGAGAGGGTACGCAGTATTTT. The complete variable domain, with remaining parts taken from reference TRBV9 and TRBJ2-3, reads DSGVTQTPKHLITATGQRVTLRCSPRSGDLSVYWYQQSLDQGLQFLIQYYNGEERAKGNILERFSAQQFPDLHSELNLSSLELGDSALYFCASSVGEGTQYFGPGTRLTVL.

The chain employs TRBV24-1 and TRBJ1-1; D might be TRBD1 (5 bases). CDR3 length equals 13 residues. CDR1 is KGHDR, CDR2 SFDVKD, per germline. V lost 3 bases and J lost 7, with 11 bases in between. This CDR3 is CATSDDQGGEAFF. Written as DNA, the CDR3 is TGTGCCACCAGTGATGACCAGGGAGGTGAAGCTTTCTTT.

The V call is TRBV27, the J call TRBJ2-1, with 7 bases fitting TRBD2. CDR1 and CDR2 (germline): MNHEY, SMNVEV (reference sequence). Trimming removed 2 bases from V and 0 bases from J; junction bases left unmatched: 10. The CDR3 covers 18 residues. The CDR3, as DNA: TGTGCCAGCAGTTTAGTTACGGGACTAAGGAGCTCCTACAATGAGCAGTTCTTC. It translates to CASSLVTGLRSSYNEQFF.

This clone occurred a few times. This chain joins TRBV10-1 and TRBJ2-6; D may be TRBD2 (6 bases). The CDR3 covers 16 residues. V lost 6 bases, J lost 1 base, and 13 bases lay in between. CDR1 and CDR2 (germline): WNHNN, SYGVQD (reference sequence). In DNA form, the CDR3 reads TGCGCCAGCAGCCCCGGGGGACCTTCTGGGGCCAACGTCCTGACTTTC. Protein product: CASSPGGPSGANVLTF.

Relative to its sample, this clone is medium-sized (0.01 to 0.1%). In nucleotides, the CDR3 is TGTGCCAGTAGTATACCTAGCGTAGATGGGAGAACCGACAATGAGCAGTTCTTC. Its translation is CASSIPSVDGRTDNEQFF. This chain connects TRBV19 to TRBJ2-1; perhaps TRBD2 as D (6 bases). The length of the CDR3 is 18 residues. Trimming stripped 2 bases from V and 5 bases from J, with 22 bases between. The V gene's germline CDR1 is LNHDA and CDR2 SQIVND (reference sequence).

V usage is TRBV28 and J usage is TRBJ1-3; D possibly corresponds to TRBD1 (5 bases). The CDR3 runs 15 residues. V lost 2 bases, J lost 0 bases, and 8 bases lay in between. CDR1 and CDR2 (germline): MDHEN, SYDVKM. In DNA, the CDR3 is TGTGCCAGCAGTTTAGGGGGGGGCTCTGGAAACACCATATATTTT. Translation gives CASSLGGGSGNTIYF.

The rearrangement uses TRBV5-1 and TRBJ2-5; D possibly corresponds to TRBD2 (6 bases). Germline lookup yields CDR1 SGHRS and CDR2 YFSETQ. The CDR3 is made up of 14 amino acids. Trimming took 0 bases from V and 6 from J, leaving 12 bases between them. The CDR3 DNA is TGCGCCAGCAGCTTGGTCGGCGGGAAGCAGACCCAGTACTTC. Protein: CASSLVGGKQTQYF. Full variable domain (rest looked up from reference TRBV5-1 and TRBJ2-5): KAGVTQTPRYLIKTRGQQVTLSCSPISGHRSVSWYQQTPGQGLQFLFEYFSETQRNKGNFPGRFSGRQFSNSRSEMNVSTLELGDSALYLCASSLVGGKQTQYFGPGTRLLVL.

The genes are TRBV7-6 and TRBJ2-3; 7 nucleotides align to TRBD2. Germline CDR1 reads SGHVS; CDR2 reads FNYEAQ. CDR3 length: 14 residues. The J segment lost 4 bases and the V segment lost 5 bases, leaving 6 bases of the junction unmatched. The CDR3 DNA sequence: TGTGCCAGCAGCATTTGGACTAGTGCAGATACGCAGTATTTT. Encoded protein: CASSIWTSADTQYF.

This chain joins TRBV29-1 and TRBJ2-3; TRBD1 agrees at 11 bases. V was clipped by 7 bases and J by 6 bases; unmatched bases: 9. Germline CDR1 and CDR2: SQVTM and ANQGSEA. The CDR3 is 14 amino acids. CDR3 in amino acids: CSASGQGVLDTQYF. The CDR3 DNA reads as TGCAGCGCGTCGGGACAGGGGGTTTTGGATACGCAGTATTTT.

The genes are TRBV29-1 and TRBJ2-1, with TRBD2 matching over 14 bases. V trimming: 2 bases; J trimming: 12 bases; junction bases outside the gene matches: 12. The CDR3 is 16 amino acids. The germline V gene has CDR1 SQVTM and CDR2 ANQGSEA. The DNA of the CDR3 is TGCAGCGTTGAATCGCTAGGGACTAGCGGGAGTCGGGGGCAGTTCTTC. Translating gives CSVESLGTSGSRGQFF.

V usage is TRBV5-5 and J usage is TRBJ2-3, with 13 bases aligning to TRBD2. There are 16 residues in the CDR3. V dropped 3 bases and J dropped 2; count of bases not matched to a gene: 3. CDR1 is SGHKS, CDR2 YYEKEE, per germline (reference sequence). The CDR3 nucleotides read TGTGCCAGCAGCTCGGGACTAGCGGGATTCACAGATACGCAGTATTTT. The encoded protein is CASSSGLAGFTDTQYF. The full variable domain, with the rest looked up from reference TRBV5-5 and TRBJ2-3, is DAGVTQSPTHLIKTRGQQVTLRCSPISGHKSVSWYQQVLGQGPQFIFQYYEKEERGRGNFPDRFSARQFPNYSSELNVNALLLGDSALYLCASSSGLAGFTDTQYFGPGTRLTVL.